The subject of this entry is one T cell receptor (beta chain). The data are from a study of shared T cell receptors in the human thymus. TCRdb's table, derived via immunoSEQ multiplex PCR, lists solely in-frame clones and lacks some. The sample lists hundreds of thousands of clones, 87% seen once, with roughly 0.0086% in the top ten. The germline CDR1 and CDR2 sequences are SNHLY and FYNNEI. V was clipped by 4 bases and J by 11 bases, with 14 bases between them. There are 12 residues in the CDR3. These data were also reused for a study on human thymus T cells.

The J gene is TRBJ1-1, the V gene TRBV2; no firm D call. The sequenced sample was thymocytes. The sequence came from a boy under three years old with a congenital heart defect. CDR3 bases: TGTGCCAGCAGTGGGAGCCAACCACGGGCTTTCTTT. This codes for CASSGSQPRAFF.